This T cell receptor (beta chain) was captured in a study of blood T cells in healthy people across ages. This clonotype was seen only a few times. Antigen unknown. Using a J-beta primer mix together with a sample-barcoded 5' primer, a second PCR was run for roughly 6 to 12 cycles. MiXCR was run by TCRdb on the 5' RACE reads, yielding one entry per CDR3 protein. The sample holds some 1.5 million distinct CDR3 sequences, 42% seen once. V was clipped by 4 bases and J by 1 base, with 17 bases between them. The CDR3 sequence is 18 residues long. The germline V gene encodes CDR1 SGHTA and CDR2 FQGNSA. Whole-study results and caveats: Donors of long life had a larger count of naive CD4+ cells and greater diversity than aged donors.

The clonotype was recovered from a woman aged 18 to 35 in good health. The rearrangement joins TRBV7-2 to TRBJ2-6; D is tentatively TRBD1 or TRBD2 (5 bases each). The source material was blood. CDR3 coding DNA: TGTGCCAGCAGCTCCCAGGGACGATTGATGTCTGGGGCCAACGTCCTGACTTTC. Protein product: CASSSQGRLMSGANVLTF.